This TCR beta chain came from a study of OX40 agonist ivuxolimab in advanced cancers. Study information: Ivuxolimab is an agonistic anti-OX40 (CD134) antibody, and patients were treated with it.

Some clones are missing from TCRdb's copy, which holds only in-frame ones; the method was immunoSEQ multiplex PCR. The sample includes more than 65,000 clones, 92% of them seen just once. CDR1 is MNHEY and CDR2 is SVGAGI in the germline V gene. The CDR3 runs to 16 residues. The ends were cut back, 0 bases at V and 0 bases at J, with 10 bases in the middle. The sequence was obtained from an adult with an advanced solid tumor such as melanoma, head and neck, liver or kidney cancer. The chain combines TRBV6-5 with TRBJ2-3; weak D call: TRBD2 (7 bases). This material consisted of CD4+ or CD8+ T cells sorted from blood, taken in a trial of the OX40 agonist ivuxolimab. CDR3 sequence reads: CASSYSEGGSTDTQYF. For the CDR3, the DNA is TGTGCCAGCAGTTACTCGGAGGGGGGGAGCACAGATACGCAGTATTTT.